A single sample is the source of the 24 T cell receptor beta chains below, sequenced in a study of blood T cells in healthy people across ages. A second PCR of 7 to 11 cycles used a sample-barcoded 5' primer and a J-beta primer mix. TCRdb analysed the 5' RACE reads with MiXCR anew, one entry per CDR3 protein. The sample has 850,000 to 1,000,000 distinct CDR3 sequences, 48% seen once. The specimen was blood. The source is a man aged 25 to 40 in good health.

This clonotype was recorded a few times. This sequence joins TRBV12-3 or TRBV12-4 and TRBJ2-1; TRBD2 agrees at 12 bases. This CDR3 contains 16 residues. The V gene end was trimmed by 4 bases and the J gene end by 7 bases; junction bases not matched to a gene: 8. This chain's CDR3 is CASSYLTSGGRNEQFF. The CDR3 DNA reads as TGTGCCAGCAGTTATTTGACTAGCGGGGGCCGTAATGAGCAGTTCTTC.

This clonotype was recorded a few times. The V gene is TRBV27, the J gene TRBJ1-2; no firm D call. The CDR3 is 15 amino acids. CDR1 is MNHEY, CDR2 SMNVEV, per germline (reference sequence). V lost 7 bases and J lost 3, with 18 bases in between. DNA of the CDR3: TGTGCCAGCACCCCAATGTGGGGATTGGACTATGGCTACACCTTC. This codes for CASTPMWGLDYGYTF.

V and J are TRBV6-2 or TRBV6-3 and TRBJ2-5; a weak D match, TRBD2 (7 bases). The J call may be faulty, since TRBJ2-7 better matches the DNA end. CDR3 size: 13 residues. The germline V gene encodes CDR1 MNHEY and CDR2 SVGEGT. The CDR3 sequence is CASGTGGHYEQYF. The CDR3 bases are TGTGCCAGCGGGACGGGGGGCCACTACGAGCAGTACTTC.

A single count supports this clonotype. The chain employs TRBV5-1 and TRBJ1-1; tentative D call: TRBD1 (5 bases). V was clipped by 7 bases and J by 2 bases, with 12 bases between them. This CDR3 contains 13 residues. Germline V gene lookup returns CDR1 SGHRS and CDR2 YFSETQ. As DNA, the CDR3 is TGCGCCAGCCAGCAGGGTGGCAACACTGAAGCTTTCTTT. Translation gives CASQQGGNTEAFF. Variable domain in full (rest from reference TRBV5-1 and TRBJ1-1): KAGVTQTPRYLIKTRGQQVTLSCSPISGHRSVSWYQQTPGQGLQFLFEYFSETQRNKGNFPGRFSGRQFSNSRSEMNVSTLELGDSALYLCASQQGGNTEAFFGQGTRLTVV.

This clonotype has only a few counts. V usage is TRBV20-1 and J usage is TRBJ1-2; TRBD1 matches at 7 bases. CDR3 length equals 14 residues. The germline CDR1 and CDR2 sequences are DFQATT and SNEGSKA (reference sequence). V lost 0 bases to trimming and J lost 4 bases; unmatched junction nucleotides: 5. The CDR3 region is CSARDQDRVYGYTF. CDR3 nucleotides: TGCAGTGCTAGAGATCAAGACAGGGTCTATGGCTACACCTTC.

This sequence joins TRBV20-1 and TRBJ1-5; D may be TRBD1 (5 bases). This CDR3 contains 14 residues. V was cut by 4 bases and J by 2 bases, with 12 bases left in between. Germline CDR1 and CDR2: DFQATT and SNEGSKA (reference sequence). CDR3 nucleotide sequence: TGCAGTGCTATTGGGGGTGCGGGCAATCAGCCCCAGCATTTT. Its translation is CSAIGGAGNQPQHF.

The rearrangement links TRBV20-1 to TRBJ2-1; TRBD2 might be the D (5 bases). The end of the DNA is better explained by TRBJ2-7, so the J call may be wrong. Germline CDR1 and CDR2: DFQATT and SNEGSKA (reference sequence). The CDR3 is 13 residues long. CDR3: CSASGGSYSEQYF. The CDR3, as DNA: TGCAGTGCTAGCGGAGGCTCCTACAGTGAGCAGTACTTC.

This clonotype was detected only a few times. The genes are TRBV4-1 and TRBJ2-1, with D perhaps TRBD2 (6 bases). Germline V gene data show CDR1 as MGHRA and CDR2 as YSYEKL. Trimming took off 1 base at V and 3 bases at J, with 10 bases between the two ends. This CDR3 has 15 amino acids. Here the CDR3 DNA reads TGCGCCAGCAGCCAAGTGGAGGGGTACTACAATGAGCAGTTCTTC. It yields the protein CASSQVEGYYNEQFF.

In its sample, this clonotype was seen a few times. The chain couples TRBV6-2 or TRBV6-3 to TRBJ2-7; the match to TRBD1 covers 8 bases. Germline V gene sequence: CDR1 MNHEY, CDR2 SVGEGT. Trimming at V came to 2 bases and at J to 3 bases, leaving 6 bases not matched to a gene. The CDR3 length is 15 residues. CDR3 amino acids: CASSYRQGSVYEQYF. The CDR3 region has the DNA TGTGCCAGCAGTTACCGACAGGGGTCGGTCTACGAGCAGTACTTC.

CDR3 in amino acids: CASSLDYLGGETQYF. The CDR3 DNA sequence: TGTGCCAGCAGCCTCGACTACCTGGGGGGAGAGACCCAGTACTTC. The V gene is TRBV6-5, the J gene TRBJ2-4; D possibly corresponds to TRBD2 (6 bases). The J call may be in error: the DNA end matches TRBJ2-5 better. The CDR3 extends over 15 amino acids. The germline V gene has CDR1 MNHEY and CDR2 SVGAGI.

The chain combines TRBV4-2 with TRBJ2-7; D might be TRBD2 (7 bases). Trimming took 0 bases from V and 8 from J, leaving 11 bases between them. The CDR3 is 13 residues long. Germline V gene data show CDR1 as LGHNA and CDR2 as YNFKEQ. The CDR3 DNA follows: TGTGCCAGCAGCCAAGATGCGGGGGCTAAGCAGTACTTC. It is translated as CASSQDAGAKQYF.

V and J are TRBV19 and TRBJ2-7; D is possibly TRBD1 (6 bases). CDR3 length: 14 amino acids. V lost 3 bases, J lost 0 bases, and 9 bases lay in between. In germline, CDR1 is LNHDA, CDR2 SQIVND (reference sequence). The CDR3 bases are TGTGCCAGTAGTATCGGACAGAACTCCTACGAGCAGTACTTC. This encodes CASSIGQNSYEQYF.

Many counts were recorded for this clonotype. A much larger clone lies one base from this, so it may be a read error. This chain connects TRBV4-1 to TRBJ2-7; D uncertain. From germline, CDR1 is MGHRA and CDR2 YSYEKL. The CDR3 has 13 residues. V dropped 4 bases and J dropped 2 bases, with 9 bases sitting between them. In nucleotides, the CDR3 is TGCGCCAGCAGCCGCGACTGGACCTACGAGCAGTACTTC. This codes for CASSRDWTYEQYF.

This clonotype has just a few counts. The J gene is TRBJ2-7, the V gene TRBV27, with TRBD1 matching over 7 bases. The V gene's germline CDR1 is MNHEY and CDR2 SMNVEV (reference sequence). Germline trimming cut 6 bases from V and 5 bases from J; bases unmatched to any gene: 13. The CDR3 has 15 amino acids. This CDR3 is CASSHPKTGLDEQYF. The DNA for the CDR3 is TGTGCCAGCAGCCACCCAAAGACAGGGCTGGACGAGCAGTACTTC.

V is TRBV18 and J is TRBJ2-1; possibly TRBD2 for D (5 bases). Trimming took off 3 bases at V and 1 base at J, with 13 bases between the two ends. The germline V gene encodes CDR1 KGHSH and CDR2 LQKENI. The CDR3 length is 16 residues. The CDR3 sequence is CASSPDQDWSYNEQFF. The CDR3 nucleotides read TGTGCCAGCTCACCGGACCAGGACTGGTCCTACAATGAGCAGTTCTTC.

In its sample, this clonotype was seen a few times. In nucleotides, the CDR3 is TGCGCCAGCAGCCAGGAGGGTTCTGGCGGCTATGGCTACACCTTC. This codes for CASSQEGSGGYGYTF. This sequence joins TRBV4-1 and TRBJ1-2; D is ambiguous. This CDR3 spans 15 amino acids. V dropped 3 bases and J dropped 4 bases, with 15 bases sitting between them. CDR1 and CDR2 (germline): MGHRA, YSYEKL.

This clonotype was picked up many times. The chain uses TRBV4-1 and TRBJ2-7; 8 bases fit TRBD1. The CDR3 runs to 15 residues. The germline V gene has CDR1 MGHRA and CDR2 YSYEKL. V was clipped by 1 base and J by 0 bases; unmatched bases: 2. The CDR3 DNA follows: TGCGCCAGCAGCCAAGCCGGGACAGGCTCCTACGAGCAGTACTTC. Its translation: CASSQAGTGSYEQYF.

This clonotype appeared a few times. J is TRBJ1-6 and V is TRBV6-2 or TRBV6-3; TRBD1 might be the D (5 bases). V lost 6 bases and J 7 bases, leaving 16 bases between the germline ends. The CDR3 has 15 residues. The germline V gene encodes CDR1 MNHEY and CDR2 SVGEGT. The CDR3 is CASRSPQGANSPLHF. The CDR3, as DNA: TGTGCCAGCAGATCCCCTCAGGGTGCAAATTCACCCCTCCACTTT.

This clonotype was observed a few times. The J gene is TRBJ2-3, the V gene TRBV5-6; D is perhaps TRBD2 (6 bases). The CDR3 runs 13 residues. Between the trimmed V and J ends, which lost 6 bases and 10 bases, there was a span of 18 bases. The germline gives CDR1 SGHDT, CDR2 YYEEEE. The CDR3 sequence is CASTFPRTTAQYF. CDR3 in DNA: TGTGCCAGCACCTTCCCGAGGACTACGGCGCAGTATTTT.

This clonotype has at least ten counts. The rearrangement links TRBV6-4 to TRBJ2-1; a possible D gene is TRBD1 (6 bases). From germline, CDR1 is MRHNA and CDR2 SNTAGT. The V end was cut by 1 base, the J end by 6 bases, with 7 bases between. The CDR3 consists of 13 residues. The CDR3 nucleotides are TGTGCCAGCAGTGACTGGGGGCCCAATGAGCAGTTCTTC. The encoded protein is CASSDWGPNEQFF.

The rearrangement uses TRBV2 and TRBJ1-2; D is unresolved. The germline CDR1 and CDR2 sequences are SNHLY and FYNNEI. This CDR3 region has 14 residues. V lost 8 bases and J 4 bases, leaving 17 bases between the germline ends. The CDR3 DNA reads TGTGCCAGCTCCGAGACATCGGTCCCCTATGGCTACACCTTC. This codes for CASSETSVPYGYTF.

The chain links TRBV6-5 to TRBJ1-2; D is unclear. This CDR3 is built from 16 residues. Germline V gene lookup returns CDR1 MNHEY and CDR2 SVGAGI. The V end lost 5 bases, the J end lost 1 base, and 17 bases lay between the germline ends. CDR3 protein: CASSLILPPDNYGYTF. CDR3 in DNA: TGTGCCAGCAGTCTCATTCTGCCTCCGGATAACTATGGCTACACCTTC.

Of note for this clonotype: Its ends do not fully match the called genes, so a read error is possible. The chain carries TRBV7-2 and TRBJ2-1; perhaps TRBD2 as D (6 bases). Looked up from germline, CDR1 is SGHTA and CDR2 is FQGNSA. This CDR3 spans 18 amino acids. DNA for the CDR3: TGTGCCAGCAACTTAAAGGCGGGGAGGCCCCCAAATTACAATGAGCAGTTCTTC. Its protein product is CASNLKAGRPPNYNEQFF.

Only a few counts were recorded for this clonotype. The J gene is TRBJ2-3, the V gene TRBV4-3; D not resolved. Germline V gene sequence: CDR1 LGHNA, CDR2 YSLEER. Between the trimmed V and J ends, which lost 1 base and 0 bases, there was a span of 8 bases. The CDR3 length is 15 residues. The CDR3 region has the DNA TGCGCCAGCAGCCAAGGCATTCCTAGCACAGATACGCAGTATTTT. Protein sequence: CASSQGIPSTDTQYF.